This TCR beta chain was recorded in a study of OX40 agonist ivuxolimab in advanced cancers. As for the study in general: Those enrolled were 70% to 85% male, with a mean age of 60 years and ages from roughly 20 to 85.

This CDR3 has 15 amino acids. Trimming left V 4 bases short and J 0 bases short, with 10 bases between. Germline CDR1 and CDR2: LNHDA and SQIVND (reference sequence). Sequencing used immunoSEQ multiplex PCR; TCRdb keeps in-frame clones, though not all of them. The table includes about 88,000 clones, approximately 89% detected once. Here the sequenced sample was CD4+ or CD8+ T cells sorted from blood, taken in a trial of the OX40 agonist ivuxolimab. The source is an adult with an advanced solid tumor such as melanoma, head and neck, liver or kidney cancer. The chain couples TRBV19 to TRBJ1-5; D might be TRBD1 (6 bases). As DNA, the CDR3 is TGTGCCAGTAGTAGGACAGAAGTTAGCAATCAGCCCCAGCATTTT. It translates to CASSRTEVSNQPQHF.